The subject of this entry is one T cell receptor beta chain. No antigen is known for it. The sample comes from a study of CD8 T cells in ankylosing spondylitis. Study-wide points: A motif of eight or nine highly homologous TCR beta variants was seen as apparently characteristic of ankylosing spondylitis blood. The clones that were linked to disease were reported to be significantly enriched in matched synovial fluid samples from ankylosing spondylitis patients.

Trimming removed 5 bases from V and 6 bases from J; junction bases left unmatched: 8. Germline assignment: CDR1 SGHTA and CDR2 FQGNSA. This CDR3 has 16 amino acids. The TCR beta libraries were generated through quantitative 5'-RACE incorporating molecular barcodes. Each CDR3 protein gets one entry after TCRdb re-called the 5' RACE reads with MiXCR. The sample lists just over 300,000 distinct CDR3 sequences, roughly 20% occurring once. The material sequenced was blood, either unsorted or a sorted T cell fraction (not recorded which). The source is a female donor with ankylosing spondylitis or in good health (not recorded which). J is TRBJ2-1 and V is TRBV7-2; the match to TRBD2 covers 12 bases. As DNA, the CDR3 is TGTGCCAGCAGCCGAGGGGGACTAGCGGGCTTCAATGAGCAGTTCTTC. It yields the protein CASSRGGLAGFNEQFF.